The 12 T cell receptor beta chains reported below all come from one sample, sequenced in a study of human T cells and chemical hapten exposure. The time point here: patch test 1, 2 weeks after DPC sensitization. Treatment here: therapeutic diphenylcyclopropenone sensitization with weekly scalp DPC. TCRdb recomputed calls from the RACE reads with MiXCR, one row per CDR3 protein. The repertoire has some 49,000 distinct CDR3 sequences, around a tenth of them found once; the top ten carry 3.5% to 5.5%. Sequencing was performed on whole blood, taken in connection with sensitization to the hapten diphenylcyclopropenone (DPC). These receptors all stem from a woman aged 50 to 65 with alopecia areata. Some clones in this sample may be carry-over from other donors' samples.

This clonotype came up many times. The chain is built from TRBV29-1 and TRBJ2-7; TRBD2 might be the D (6 bases). Trimming took off 4 bases at V and 2 bases at J, with 18 bases between the two ends. The length of the CDR3 is 15 residues. Germline CDR1 and CDR2: SQVTM and ANQGSEA. CDR3 sequence reads: CSVVLHTGSPYEQYF. CDR3 sequence (DNA): TGCAGCGTTGTCCTCCACACCGGGAGCCCCTACGAGCAGTACTTC.

This chain links TRBV25-1 with TRBJ1-5; no firm D call. In germline, CDR1 is MGHDK, CDR2 SYGVNS. The CDR3 extends over 13 amino acids. Trimming shortened V by 4 bases and J by 0 bases, and 4 bases separated the two germline ends. CDR3 residues: CASSANSNQPQHF. In DNA, the CDR3 is TGTGCCAGCAGTGCTAATAGCAATCAGCCCCAGCATTTT.

J is TRBJ2-7 and V is TRBV25-1; TRBD2 matches at 11 bases. The CDR3 length is 15 residues. Trimming cost V 5 bases and J 0 bases; bases outside gene matches: 3. The germline V gene encodes CDR1 MGHDK and CDR2 SYGVNS. The CDR3 nucleotides are TGTGCCAGCAGTAGTAGCGGGAGGGGCTCCTACGAGCAGTACTTC. It specifies CASSSSGRGSYEQYF.

V is TRBV20-1 and J is TRBJ2-3; D ambiguous. V was shortened by 4 bases and J by 0 bases, with 32 bases between the two germline ends. Germline V gives CDR1 DFQATT, CDR2 SNEGSKA (reference sequence). This CDR3 contains 21 residues. In nucleotides, the CDR3 is TGCAGTGCTACCCGCCTAGGTGCTAGGGCCTCGTTCCCCTCAAGCACAGATACGCAGTATTTT. It is translated as CSATRLGARASFPSSTDTQYF.

This clonotype was counted ten times or more. The chain is built from TRBV11-2 and TRBJ2-3; the D gene is possibly TRBD2 (6 bases). V dropped 5 bases and J dropped 1 base, with 16 bases sitting between them. The CDR3 spans 16 residues. Germline assignment: CDR1 SGHAT and CDR2 FQNNGV. CDR3 protein: CASSPAGSSGTDTQYF. The CDR3, as DNA: TGTGCCAGCAGCCCGGCGGGGAGTAGTGGCACAGATACGCAGTATTTT.

Regarding this clonotype: A read error may account for a junction end that differs from germline. The chain combines TRBV5-1 with TRBJ1-5; D is unresolved. The germline V gene has CDR1 SGHRS and CDR2 YFSETQ. This CDR3 is built from 15 residues. CDR3 DNA sequence: TGCGCCAGCAGCTTGCGGACGGGTAGCAATCAGTCCCAGCATTTT. Amino acids: CASSLRTGSNQSQHF.

Here the CDR3 DNA reads TGCAGTGCTGCCCCCGGACTAGCCAAAAACATTCAGTACTTC. This sequence encodes CSAAPGLAKNIQYF. The rearrangement joins TRBV20-1 to TRBJ2-4, with D possibly matching TRBD2 (5 bases). The CDR3 contains 14 residues. Germline CDR1 reads DFQATT; CDR2 reads SNEGSKA (reference sequence). Trimming pared 5 bases from V and 0 bases from J, leaving 11 bases between.

At least ten counts were recorded for this clonotype. V is TRBV29-1 and J is TRBJ2-5; 7 bases align to TRBD1. J gave up 1 base and V 3 bases, and 2 bases lay outside the gene matches. CDR3 length equals 13 residues. Germline V lookup: CDR1 SQVTM, CDR2 ANQGSEA. CDR3 DNA: TGCAGCGTTGAGGGACAGCCCCAAGAGACCCAGTACTTC. It encodes CSVEGQPQETQYF.

This clonotype was seen many times. The genes are TRBV2 and TRBJ1-2; 10 positions agree with TRBD1. Germline V gene data show CDR1 as SNHLY and CDR2 as FYNNEI. The V and J ends lost 4 bases and 6 bases, in that order; junction bases with no gene match: 5. The CDR3 spans 14 residues. The CDR3 reads CASSARQGANGYTF. CDR3 DNA sequence: TGTGCCAGCAGTGCCAGACAGGGGGCGAATGGCTACACCTTC.

The J gene is TRBJ2-7, the V gene TRBV29-1; D gene uncertain. Looked up from germline, CDR1 is SQVTM and CDR2 is ANQGSEA. Trimming left V 0 bases short and J 7 bases short, with 7 bases between. The CDR3 sequence is 11 residues long. The CDR3, as DNA: TGCAGCGTTGAAGATCGACGGGAGCAGTACTTC. It encodes CSVEDRREQYF.

V and J are TRBV28 and TRBJ2-3; 8 bases map to TRBD1. After removal of 5 bases from V and 4 bases from J, the junction contained 5 bases not matched to a gene. Per the germline V gene, CDR1 is MDHEN and CDR2 is SYDVKM. The CDR3 consists of 14 residues. The CDR3 nucleotides are TGTGCCAGCAGTCCATCGGACAGGGCAGATACGCAGTATTTT. Protein: CASSPSDRADTQYF.

Concerning this clonotype itself: This could be a read error, since a much larger clone is one nucleotide away. The gene calls are TRBV20-1 and TRBJ1-6; D not resolved. In germline, CDR1 is DFQATT, CDR2 SNEGSKA (reference sequence). The CDR3 runs 12 residues. The CDR3 DNA follows: TGCAGTGCTAGAGAGCCCGGGTCACCCATCCACTTT. It encodes CSAREPGSPIHF.